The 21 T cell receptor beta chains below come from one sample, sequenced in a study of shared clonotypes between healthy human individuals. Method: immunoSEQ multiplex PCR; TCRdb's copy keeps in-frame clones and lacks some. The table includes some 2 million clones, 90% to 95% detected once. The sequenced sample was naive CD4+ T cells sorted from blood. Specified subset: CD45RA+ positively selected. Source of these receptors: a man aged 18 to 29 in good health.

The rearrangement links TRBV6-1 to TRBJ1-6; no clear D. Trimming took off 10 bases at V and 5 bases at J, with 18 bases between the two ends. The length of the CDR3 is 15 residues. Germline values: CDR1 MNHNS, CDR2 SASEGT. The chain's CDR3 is CATIGQVFNNSPLHF. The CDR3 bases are TGTGCCACTATTGGCCAGGTCTTTAATAATTCACCCCTCCACTTT.

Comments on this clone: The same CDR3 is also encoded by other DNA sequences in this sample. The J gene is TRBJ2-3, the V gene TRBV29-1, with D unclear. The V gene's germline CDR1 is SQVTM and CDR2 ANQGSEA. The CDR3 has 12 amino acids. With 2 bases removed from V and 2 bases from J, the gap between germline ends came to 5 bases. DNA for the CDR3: TGCAGCGTTGAACTACTCACAGATACGCAGTATTTT. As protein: CSVELLTDTQYF.

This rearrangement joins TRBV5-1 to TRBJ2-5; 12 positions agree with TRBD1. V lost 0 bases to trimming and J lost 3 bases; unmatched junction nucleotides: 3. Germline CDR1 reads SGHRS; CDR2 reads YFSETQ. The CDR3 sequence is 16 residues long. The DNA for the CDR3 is TGCGCCAGCAGCTTGGGTGGGACAGGGGGCGAAGAGACCCAGTACTTC. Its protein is CASSLGGTGGEETQYF.

CDR3 sequence reads: CSAGSVAELFF. The CDR3 DNA follows: TGCAGTGCTGGTTCCGTGGCGGAGCTGTTTTTT. This rearrangement joins TRBV20-1 to TRBJ2-2; D is uncertain. CDR1 and CDR2 from the germline V gene are DFQATT and SNEGSKA (reference sequence). Between the trimmed V and J ends, which lost 5 bases and 10 bases, there was a span of 11 bases. The CDR3 runs to 11 residues.

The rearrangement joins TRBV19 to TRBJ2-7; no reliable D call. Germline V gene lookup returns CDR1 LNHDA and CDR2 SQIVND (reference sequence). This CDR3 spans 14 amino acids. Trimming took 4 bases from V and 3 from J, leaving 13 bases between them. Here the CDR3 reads CASSTAGLYYEQYF. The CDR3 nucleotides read TGTGCCAGTAGTACCGCAGGCCTGTACTACGAGCAGTACTTC. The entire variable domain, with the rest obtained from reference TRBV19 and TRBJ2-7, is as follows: DGGITQSPKYLFRKEGQNVTLSCEQNLNHDAMYWYRQDPGQGLRLIYYSQIVNDFQKGDIAEGYSVSREKKESFPLTVTSAQKNPTAFYLCASSTAGLYYEQYFGPGTRLTVT.

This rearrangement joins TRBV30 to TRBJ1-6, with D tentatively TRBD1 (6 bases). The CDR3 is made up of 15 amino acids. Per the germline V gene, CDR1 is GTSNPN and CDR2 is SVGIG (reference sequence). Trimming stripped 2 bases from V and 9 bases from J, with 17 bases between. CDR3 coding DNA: TGTGCCTGGAGTCCAAAAAGCGGGGGGCCTTCACCCCTCCACTTT. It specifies CAWSPKSGGPSPLHF.

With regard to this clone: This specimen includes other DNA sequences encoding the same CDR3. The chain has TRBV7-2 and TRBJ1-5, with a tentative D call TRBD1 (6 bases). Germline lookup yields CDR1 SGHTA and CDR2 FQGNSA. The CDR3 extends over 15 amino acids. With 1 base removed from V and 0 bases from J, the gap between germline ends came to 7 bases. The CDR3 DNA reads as TGTGCCAGCAGCTTAGAGGGGGGTAGCAATCAGCCCCAGCATTTT. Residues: CASSLEGGSNQPQHF.

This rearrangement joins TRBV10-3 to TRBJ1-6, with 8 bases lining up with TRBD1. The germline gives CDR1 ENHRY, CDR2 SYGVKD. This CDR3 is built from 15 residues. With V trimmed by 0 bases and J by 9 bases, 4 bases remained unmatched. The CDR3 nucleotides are TGTGCCATCAGTGAGTCACAGGGGGGAAGTTCACCCCTCCACTTT. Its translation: CAISESQGGSSPLHF.

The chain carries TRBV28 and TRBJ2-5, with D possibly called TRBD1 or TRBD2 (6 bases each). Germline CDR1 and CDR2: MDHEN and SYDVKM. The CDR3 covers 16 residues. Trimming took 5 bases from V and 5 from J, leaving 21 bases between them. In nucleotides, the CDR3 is TGTGCCAGCAGTCCTCTTTCCCCCAGGGGAGGCGAGACCCAGTACTTC. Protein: CASSPLSPRGGETQYF.

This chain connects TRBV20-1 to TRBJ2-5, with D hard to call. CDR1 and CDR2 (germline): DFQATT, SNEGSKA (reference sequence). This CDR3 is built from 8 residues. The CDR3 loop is CSQETQYF. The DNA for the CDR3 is TGCAGCCAAGAGACCCAGTACTTC.

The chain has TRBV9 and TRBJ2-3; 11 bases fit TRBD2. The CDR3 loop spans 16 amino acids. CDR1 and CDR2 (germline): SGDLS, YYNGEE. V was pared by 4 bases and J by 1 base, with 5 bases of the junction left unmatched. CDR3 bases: TGTGCCAGCAGCCCTCAGACTAGCGGGGGCACAGATACGCAGTATTTT. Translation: CASSPQTSGGTDTQYF.

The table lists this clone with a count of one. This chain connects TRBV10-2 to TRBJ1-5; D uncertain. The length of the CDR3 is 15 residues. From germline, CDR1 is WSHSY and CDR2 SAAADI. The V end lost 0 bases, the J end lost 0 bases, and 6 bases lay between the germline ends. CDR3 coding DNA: TGCGCCAGCAGTGAGTCTGGGTCTAGCAATCAGCCCCAGCATTTT. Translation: CASSESGSSNQPQHF.

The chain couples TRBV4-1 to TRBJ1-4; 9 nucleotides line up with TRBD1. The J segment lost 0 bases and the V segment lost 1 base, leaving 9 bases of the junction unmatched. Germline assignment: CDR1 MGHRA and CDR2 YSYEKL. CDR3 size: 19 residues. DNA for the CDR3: TGCGCCAGCAGCCAAGGGTTAGGACAGGGGACTTCAACTAATGAAAAACTGTTTTTT. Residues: CASSQGLGQGTSTNEKLFF.

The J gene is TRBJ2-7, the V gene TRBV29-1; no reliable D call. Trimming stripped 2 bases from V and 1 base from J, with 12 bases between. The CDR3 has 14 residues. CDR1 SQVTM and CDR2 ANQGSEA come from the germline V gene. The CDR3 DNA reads TGCAGCGTTGAAATACCGGGCAGGTCCTACGAGCAGTACTTC. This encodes CSVEIPGRSYEQYF.

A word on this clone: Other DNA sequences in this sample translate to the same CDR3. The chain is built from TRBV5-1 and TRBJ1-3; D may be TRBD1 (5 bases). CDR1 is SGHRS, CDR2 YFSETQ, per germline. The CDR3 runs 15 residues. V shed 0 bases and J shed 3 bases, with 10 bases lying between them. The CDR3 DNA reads TGCGCCAGCAGCTTGGATGGGACGTTTGGAAACACCATATATTTT. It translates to CASSLDGTFGNTIYF.

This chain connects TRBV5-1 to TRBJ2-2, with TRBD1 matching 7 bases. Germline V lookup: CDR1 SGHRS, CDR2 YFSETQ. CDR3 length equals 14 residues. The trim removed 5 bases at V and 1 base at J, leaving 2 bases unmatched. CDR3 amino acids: CASRRTGNTGELFF. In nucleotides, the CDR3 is TGCGCCAGCAGGCGGACAGGGAACACCGGGGAGCTGTTTTTT.

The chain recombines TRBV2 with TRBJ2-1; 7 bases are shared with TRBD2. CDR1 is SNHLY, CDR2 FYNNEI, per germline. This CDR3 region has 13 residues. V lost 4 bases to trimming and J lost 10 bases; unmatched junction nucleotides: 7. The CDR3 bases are TGTGCCAGCAGTGTCGATGGCGGGAGAGAGCAGTTCTTC. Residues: CASSVDGGREQFF.

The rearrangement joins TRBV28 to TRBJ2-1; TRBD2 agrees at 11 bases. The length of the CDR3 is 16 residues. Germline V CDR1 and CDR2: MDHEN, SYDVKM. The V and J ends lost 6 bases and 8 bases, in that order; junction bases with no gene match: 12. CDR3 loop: CASSNSGGALIYEQFF. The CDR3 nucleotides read TGTGCCAGCAGCAATAGCGGGGGGGCTCTCATCTATGAGCAGTTCTTC.

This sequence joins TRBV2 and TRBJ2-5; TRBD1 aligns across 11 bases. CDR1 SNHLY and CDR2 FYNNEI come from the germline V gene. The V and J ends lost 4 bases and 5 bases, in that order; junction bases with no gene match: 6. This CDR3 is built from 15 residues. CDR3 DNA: TGTGCCAGCAGTGTGGACAGGGGGCTCGGGGAGACCCAGTACTTC. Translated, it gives CASSVDRGLGETQYF.

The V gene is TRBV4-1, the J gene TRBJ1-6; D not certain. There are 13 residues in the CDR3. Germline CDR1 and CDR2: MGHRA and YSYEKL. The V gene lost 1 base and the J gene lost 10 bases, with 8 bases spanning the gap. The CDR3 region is CASSQVLVSPLHF. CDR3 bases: TGCGCCAGCAGCCAAGTCCTGGTATCACCCCTCCACTTT.

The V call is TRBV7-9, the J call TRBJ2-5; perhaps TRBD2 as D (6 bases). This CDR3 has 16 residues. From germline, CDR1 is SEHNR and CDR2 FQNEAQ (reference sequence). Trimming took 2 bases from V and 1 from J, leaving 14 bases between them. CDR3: CASSLRSAGIQETQYF. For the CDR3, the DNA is TGTGCCAGCAGCTTAAGGTCTGCGGGAATCCAAGAGACCCAGTACTTC.